The clone carrying this T cell receptor (beta chain) showed up just a few times. TCR alpha and beta CDR3 regions were amplified from RNA using iRepertoire nested multiplex PCR. From the multiplex PCR reads, TCRdb called clonotypes with MiXCR, one entry per CDR3 protein. The sample yields around 350,000 distinct CDR3 sequences, 41% seen once. This sample was included in a study of glioma-infiltrating T cells. In the study overall: Samples included WHO grade II oligodendrogliomas or astrocytomas and initial-diagnosis grade IV glioblastomas.

The CDR3 covers 13 residues. The germline V gene has CDR1 SGHTA and CDR2 FQGTGA. Deletions cut 1 base from V and 3 bases from J, with 6 bases between. The sequence derives from a human donor with low-grade glioma or glioblastoma, undergoing nonglioma brain surgery, or in good health (not recorded which). The gene calls are TRBV7-3 and TRBJ1-1, with D hard to call. Sequencing was carried out using glioma tissue, nonneoplastic brain tissue, or PBMCs (not recorded which). The CDR3 sequence: CASSLSRDTEAFF. In DNA, the CDR3 is TGTGCCAGCAGCTTAAGCCGGGACACTGAAGCTTTCTTT.